The rows below give T cell receptor beta chains drawn from one sample of a study of blood T cell repertoires in COVID-19. Repertoires were generated with immunoSEQ multiplex PCR, while TCRdb's copy carries only in-frame clones and drops some. The sample lists 110,000 to 150,000 clones; just under 85% were seen once. Sequenced input: PBMCs or T cells enriched from blood (not recorded which). These receptors were taken from a man aged 45-65 years who had recovered from COVID-19. The CDR3 runs from the conserved cysteine through the conserved F or W. Clone size, where shown, is once, few, many, or a class for clones that have expanded.

>NA|TRBV5-3
CARSLASRGDSNQPQHF
>NA|TRBV5-6
CASSLGGGSQPQHF
>NA|TRBV28
CASTSGTGSYEQYF
>once|TRBV7-9
CASSVMPGVSGNTIYF
>NA|TRBV18
CASSPTGDEQFF
>NA|TRBV19
CASTPGLAGVETQYF
>NA|TRBV14
CASSQEPGQETQYF
>NA|TRBV30
CAWSVSGGAGQPQHF
>NA|TRBV5-1
CASSLAGGPAYEQYF
>NA|TRBV15
CATSRETSGQGSYEQYF
>NA|TRBV10-1
CASVASGGVGEQFF
>NA|TRBV27
CASREGALEKLFF
>NA|TRBV3-1/TRBV3-2
CASSQDGGHSNQPQHF
>few|TRBV5-4
CASSRQGAAETQYF
>NA|TRBV27
CASSLFDSSYGYTF
>NA|TRBV5-6
CASSDDRISYEQYF
>NA|TRBV6-1
CASSERSGNTEAFF
>NA|TRBV6-1
CASSEPRLRGPLVNEQFF
>NA|TRBV7-8
CASSLRESGELFF
>NA|TRBV7-2
CASSLRSGDEKLFF
>NA|TRBV7-9
CASSRETGLDIQYF
>NA|TRBV7-2
CASSFRGAYYEQYF
>NA|TRBV28
CASRASRQGGAYGYTF
>NA|TRBV7-2
CASSSAGFTYEQYF
>NA|TRBV6-5
CASSYSLVLDTEAFF
>NA|TRBV9
CASSEGFGTSGHTDTQYF
>NA|TRBV7-3
CASTPGWASGGSNTGELFF
>NA|TRBV19
CASSIGDRAHLLRNTIYF
>few|TRBV2
CASSVTGGNSPLHF
>NA|TRBV9
CASSVGLGGNSPLHF
>NA|TRBV29-1
CSVTSGGVQETQYF
>NA|TRBV14
CASSPRISGNTIYF
>NA|TRBV10-3
CATGWDSNSPLHF
>NA|TRBV6-5
CASSWGQGPYEQYF
>once|TRBV24-1
CATSDLHDNGSYEQYF
>NA|TRBV7-8
CASRSGGRRSSPLHF
>NA|TRBV6-5
CASNGLAGETQYF
>NA|TRBV6-1
CASSEVRRTYAYEQYF
>NA|TRBV9
CASSLDGGAYNEQFF
>NA|TRBV19
CASTTDRWNYEQYF
>NA|TRBV27
CASSLVPLAGSTDTQYF
>NA|TRBV28
CASRAGLSGNTIYF
>NA|TRBV19
CASSTWTGGSGELFF
>NA|TRBV4-3
CASSQDPDRTGNTIYF
>NA|TRBV5-1
CASSLGVLAGTYNEQFF
>NA|TRBV18
CASSPDIMNTEAFF
>NA|TRBV14
CASSQDLAGTGTGELFF
>NA|TRBV6-2/TRBV6-3
CASSDPGQVYEQYF
>few|TRBV5-1
CASSSGSGGGGYTF
>once|TRBV2
CASSEQGPYSGNTIYF
>NA|TRBV6-2/TRBV6-3
CASSYEVTGGTYEQYF
>NA|TRBV7-2
CASSLTGTPEYEQYF
>once|TRBV6-1
CASSEFGGLSNQPQHF
>NA|TRBV7-9
CASSDRVHHQPQHF
>NA|TRBV3-1/TRBV3-2
CASVRQGGETQYF
>NA|TRBV27
CASSLYLSTNEKLFF
>NA|TRBV27
CASSFRGSYEQYF
>NA|TRBV30
CAWSGTGNQPQHF
>NA|TRBV7-2
CASSFGDRGRPLHF
>few|TRBV9
CASNTYGNTIYF